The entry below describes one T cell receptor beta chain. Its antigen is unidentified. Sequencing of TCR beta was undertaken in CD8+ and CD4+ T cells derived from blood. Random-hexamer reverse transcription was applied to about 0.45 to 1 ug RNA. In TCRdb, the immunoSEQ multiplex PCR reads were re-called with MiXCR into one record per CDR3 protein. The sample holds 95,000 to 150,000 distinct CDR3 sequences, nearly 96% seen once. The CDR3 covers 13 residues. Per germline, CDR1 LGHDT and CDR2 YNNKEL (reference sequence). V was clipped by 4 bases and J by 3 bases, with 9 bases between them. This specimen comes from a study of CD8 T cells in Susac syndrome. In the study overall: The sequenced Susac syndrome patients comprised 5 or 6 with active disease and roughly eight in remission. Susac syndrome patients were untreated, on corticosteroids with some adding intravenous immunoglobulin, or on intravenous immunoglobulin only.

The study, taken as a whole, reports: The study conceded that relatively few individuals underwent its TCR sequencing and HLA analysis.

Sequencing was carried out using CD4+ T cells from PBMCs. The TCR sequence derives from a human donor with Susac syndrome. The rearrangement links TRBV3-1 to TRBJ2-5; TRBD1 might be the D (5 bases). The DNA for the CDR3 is TGTGCCAGCAGCCTAATGACAGAAGAGACCCAGTACTTC. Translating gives CASSLMTEETQYF.